A selection of T cell receptor beta chains follows, all from one sample in a study of CXCR3-negative and CXCR3-positive naive CD8 T cells. TCRdb re-called the 5' RACE reads, yielding one record per CDR3 amino acid sequence without DNA. Recorded for this sample: tens of thousands of distinct CDR3 sequences. Sample: naive CXCR3+ CD8+ T cells from blood. The receptors shown here come from a human donor in good health. Some clones in this sample may be carry-over from other donors' samples. Each CDR3 is given with its conserved first and last residue.

TRBJ2-5 TRBV7-2 CASSFSGGVETQYF
TRBJ2-1 TRBV10-3 CAISSAETGYNEQFF
TRBJ2-6 TRBV29-1 CSVEDLVTSSGANVLTF
TRBJ2-1 TRBV27 CASRHSFVGVFYNEQFF
TRBJ1-1 TRBV7-6 CASSQNVATEAFF
TRBJ1-5 TRBV28 CASSSPRDRGQPQHF
TRBJ1-2 TRBV6-1 CASSDPGQQSRGYTF
TRBJ1-2 TRBV28 CASSFEGAGYGYTF
TRBJ2-1 TRBV6-2/TRBV6-3 CASSYSSGLNEQFF
TRBJ2-6 TRBV28 CASSLGGANVLTF
TRBJ1-1 TRBV20-1 CSARDLTGAEAFF
TRBJ2-7 TRBV19 CASSREARPSYEQYF
TRBJ2-1 TRBV5-4 CASSSPGLASNEQFF
TRBJ2-5 TRBV7-9 CASSSTRLAQETKYF
TRBJ2-7 TRBV27 CASRSEAGGWHEQYF
TRBJ2-5 TRBV2 CASRTGTEGWQETQYF
TRBJ2-7 TRBV10-3 CAISEDRDLAEQYF
TRBJ2-7 TRBV29-1 CSVGPGREYEQYF
TRBJ1-5 TRBV4-3 CASSPWTGPNQPQHF
TRBJ2-1 TRBV4-2 CASSQSKAEDEQFF
TRBJ1-1 TRBV7-9 CASSFLSAEAFF
TRBJ2-2 TRBV15 CATSRGRAPLNTGELFF
TRBJ2-2 TRBV25-1 CASSPGTPRAGELFF
TRBJ2-7 TRBV12-3/TRBV12-4 CASSEGVGALYF
TRBJ1-3 TRBV29-1 CSVEGPSGNTIYF
TRBJ2-7 TRBV20-1 CSARGSGGIYEQYF
TRBJ1-1 TRBV27 CASSPGTGGTEAFF
TRBJ2-1 TRBV7-2 CASSQLVAEQFF
TRBJ2-1 TRBV7-8 CASSLGPFSEQFF
TRBJ2-5 TRBV29-1 CSIYSGGIETQYF
TRBJ2-6 TRBV7-7 CASSLESGAGANVLTF
TRBJ2-3 TRBV29-1 CSVPIANTDTQYF
TRBJ1-2 TRBV9 CASSVVGEWQKGYTF
TRBJ1-1 TRBV7-2 CASSPGGSENTEAFF
TRBJ2-1 TRBV5-1 CASSLGGLADYNEQFF
TRBJ1-1 TRBV12-3/TRBV12-4 CASSLSRNTEAFF
TRBJ2-5 TRBV4-2 CASSQEDGGAGETQYF
TRBJ2-1 TRBV19 CATEWGTYNEQFF
TRBJ2-1 TRBV2 CASSEPRDADNEQFF
TRBJ2-3 TRBV5-1 CASSRVRGDTQYF
TRBJ2-7 TRBV29-1 CSALWRDSTYEQYF
TRBJ2-7 TRBV20-1 CSAREVSGLDEQYF
TRBJ2-2 TRBV29-1 CSVATDSGELFF
TRBJ2-3 TRBV19 CASSMDGGYTQYF
TRBJ2-7 TRBV14 CASSLSTYEQYF
TRBJ1-2 TRBV28 CASSPLQGIYGYTF
TRBJ2-1 TRBV6-1 CASSEPHSGRADNEQFF